This entry describes one T cell receptor beta chain. Its antigen is currently not known. Per-base qualities were not stored, and no clone one base away is much larger. These data belong to a study of Ad26.COV2.S vaccination and SARS-CoV-2 variants (dated by TCRdb to the early 2020s). Looking at the study overall: Donors in the vaccine arm were drawn from COV1001, a multicentre, randomized, double-blind, placebo-controlled phase I-IIa trial testing Ad26.COV2.S in healthy adults. Ad26.COV2.S was administered intramuscularly at 5 x 10^10 or 1 x 10^11 viral particles, either as a single shot or as two shots given 56 days apart. TCRbeta repertoire sequencing was used to assess the specificity and breadth of SARS-CoV-2-reactive T cell receptors after Ad26.COV2.S vaccination. The TCR-sequenced set comprised around 30 samples: about 19 Ad26.COV2.S vaccine recipients, 5 placebo recipients and 8 SARS-CoV-2 convalescent individuals. Participants in the trial were split at random into five groups of five each, receiving low-dose or high-dose Ad26.COV2.S once or twice, or else placebo on both occasions. Blinding of investigators to trial group allocation was maintained during experiments and outcome assessment.

Broader findings and caveats from the paper: Non-spike TCR breadth was comparable between vaccine and placebo recipients, consistent with the vaccine containing only spike. The authors noted that total T cell responses may have been underestimated by the TCR breadth and depth analyses. The study lacked the statistical power to compare responses across vaccine doses or regimens. After vaccination, substantial breadth of spike-specific CD8+ and CD4+ T cell responses was reported. Ad26.COV2.S recipients had higher spike-specific TCR breadth than placebo recipients (P = 0.0014).

The immunoSEQ Assay was used to sequence TCRbeta CDR3 regions. After extraction, genomic DNA underwent amplification by bias-controlled multiplex PCR, followed by high-throughput sequencing. The study's processing was this. To quantify the absolute abundance of every unique TCRbeta CDR3 region, sequences were collapsed and filtered. Usable DNA was measured by amplifying reference genes present in all nucleated cells, and TCRbeta template counts were normalized to that usable DNA to estimate T cell fraction. Repertoire TCRs were annotated as SARS-CoV-2-specific when V gene, CDR3 amino acid sequence and J gene were exactly matched to a known reactive TCR set. The reference SARS-CoV-2 TCR set was obtained from MIRA and was filtered for enrichment in COVID-19-positive ImmuneCODE repertoires, whereby public or cross-reactive TCRs were removed. Using the MIRA antigens, annotated TCRs were further analysed by specific ORF or by position within an ORF. Breadth was defined as the number of annotated unique rearrangements divided by the total number of unique productive rearrangements, and depth was defined as the summed frequency of the annotated unique rearrangements. Two-sided Wilcoxon rank-sum tests were applied when comparing TCR breadth between groups. The source is immuneACCESS, and TCRdb retained only in-frame sequences with V and J called. Part of the clones is not carried over; for the studies checked, unresolved V genes explain less than half of this, and the remainder is unexplained. From that table come the V and J calls and clone size; the DNA was used to work out D and trimming. A total of about 410,000 clones appear in this sample, 70% to 90% of them only once. The biggest ten clones account for roughly 3.5% of the sample.

The label giving this sample's treatment or condition can be read as: some 19 received Ad26.COV2.S at low or high dose, single or two shots; five or six received placebo; per-sample allocation not given. For vaccine and placebo recipients, the sequenced repertoires came from samples collected on day 63 after the first injection. In Cohort 1b, roughly 25 adults aged 18-55 years were enrolled at a single site in Boston, USA, between 29 July and 7 August 2020. As a vaccine, Ad26.COV2.S was a replication-incompetent adenovirus type 26 vector that expressed a prefusion-stabilized SARS-CoV-2 spike protein derived from the original Wuhan strain. The clonotype originates from a person aged 18-65 years who received the Ad26.COV2.S COVID-19 vaccine or a placebo. Sequenced material: peripheral blood, taken in a trial of Ad26.COV2.S vaccine versus placebo.

The CDR3 in this case is CASSAPRDGSYEQYF. The DNA sequence is given as TGTGCCAGTAGTGCCCCCCGGGACGGGTCCTACGAGCAGTACTTC. The V and J genes are TRBV19 and TRBJ2-7, with the D call perhaps TRBD1 or TRBD2, as 5 bases match in each case. V was cut back by 5 bases and J by 1 base, leaving a gap of 15 bases between them. CDR1 is given as LNHDA and CDR2 as SQIVND, both from the germline V gene (reference sequence). From cysteine to phenylalanine, the CDR3 is 15 amino acids long. Only CDR3 DNA remains: 45 bases, in frame from the first base.